These T cell receptor beta chains were read from a single sample in a study of blood T cells in healthy people across ages. MiXCR, applied by TCRdb to the 5' RACE reads, yields one record per CDR3 protein. The table has 1.5 million to 2 million distinct CDR3 sequences, roughly 50% seen once; the top ten hold approximately 2.1%. The sequencing input was blood. The receptors were sampled from a middle-aged woman in good health. Each CDR3 is given with its conserved first and last residue. Fields, in order: D gene, clone size, J gene, V gene, CDR3 DNA, CDR3 protein. The D gene is left open where the match is weak. The size field is filled for only some rows; it gives once, few, many or a size class.

d_gene: .
abundance: .
j_gene: TRBJ2-5
v_gene: TRBV18
CDR3nt: TGTGCCAGCTCACCACGGAAGATCCAAGAGACCCAGTACTTC
CDR3aa: CASSPRKIQETQYF

d_gene: .
abundance: .
j_gene: TRBJ1-6
v_gene: TRBV28
CDR3nt: TGTGCCAGCAGAGAAACCAGGGGAGTCAATTCACCCCTCCACTTT
CDR3aa: CASRETRGVNSPLHF

d_gene: .
abundance: few
j_gene: TRBJ2-7
v_gene: TRBV29-1
CDR3nt: TGCAGCGTTGTGGTCTACCTTCCACCCTACGAGCAGTACTTC
CDR3aa: CSVVVYLPPYEQYF

d_gene: .
abundance: few
j_gene: TRBJ2-1
v_gene: TRBV28
CDR3nt: TGTGCGATTGCTAGTGGGGGACCCTACAATGAGCAGTTCTTC
CDR3aa: CAIASGGPYNEQFF

d_gene: .
abundance: .
j_gene: TRBJ1-2
v_gene: TRBV9
CDR3nt: TGTGCCAGCAACATCGGAGGGGATGGCTACACCTTC
CDR3aa: CASNIGGDGYTF

d_gene: .
abundance: .
j_gene: TRBJ2-3
v_gene: TRBV5-6
CDR3nt: TGTGCCAGCAGCTTCCCGGGAGTTGCAGATACGCAGTATTTT
CDR3aa: CASSFPGVADTQYF

d_gene: .
abundance: .
j_gene: TRBJ2-3
v_gene: TRBV29-1
CDR3nt: TGCAGCGTTGAAAGGGGGTCGGGGCGAGATACGCAGTATTTT
CDR3aa: CSVERGSGRDTQYF

d_gene: TRBD2
abundance: few
j_gene: TRBJ2-5
v_gene: TRBV29-1
CDR3nt: TGCAGCGTTGAAAACCCGGGGGGGCCGGTTTTAGAGACCCAGTACTTC
CDR3aa: CSVENPGGPVLETQYF

d_gene: .
abundance: .
j_gene: TRBJ2-5
v_gene: TRBV7-2
CDR3nt: TGTGCCAGCAGCTTAGAAAGGTGGGGGGGCAGCGAGACCCAGTACTTC
CDR3aa: CASSLERWGGSETQYF

d_gene: TRBD1
abundance: .
j_gene: TRBJ1-4
v_gene: TRBV6-5
CDR3nt: TGTGCCAGCAGTTACTCGTCTACAGTTGGGACAGGTGGTGAAAAACTGTTTTTT
CDR3aa: CASSYSSTVGTGGEKLFF

d_gene: TRBD1
abundance: .
j_gene: TRBJ2-7
v_gene: TRBV6-6
CDR3nt: TGTGCCAGCAGTCTAAAGGGACAGCTAAGAGGCGAGCAGTACTTC
CDR3aa: CASSLKGQLRGEQYF

d_gene: TRBD1
abundance: .
j_gene: TRBJ2-6
v_gene: TRBV6-2/TRBV6-3
CDR3nt: TGTGCCATCAGGGGGACCTACTCTGGGGCCAACGTCCTGACTTTC
CDR3aa: CAIRGTYSGANVLTF

d_gene: .
abundance: once
j_gene: TRBJ1-1
v_gene: TRBV20-1
CDR3nt: TGCAGTGCTAGAGACTCGGGCAGGGGGAACACTGAAGCTTTCTTT
CDR3aa: CSARDSGRGNTEAFF

d_gene: .
abundance: .
j_gene: TRBJ2-4
v_gene: TRBV2
CDR3nt: TGCGCCAGCAGGGAGACAGAAAGCAAAAACATTCAGTACTTC
CDR3aa: CASRETESKNIQYF